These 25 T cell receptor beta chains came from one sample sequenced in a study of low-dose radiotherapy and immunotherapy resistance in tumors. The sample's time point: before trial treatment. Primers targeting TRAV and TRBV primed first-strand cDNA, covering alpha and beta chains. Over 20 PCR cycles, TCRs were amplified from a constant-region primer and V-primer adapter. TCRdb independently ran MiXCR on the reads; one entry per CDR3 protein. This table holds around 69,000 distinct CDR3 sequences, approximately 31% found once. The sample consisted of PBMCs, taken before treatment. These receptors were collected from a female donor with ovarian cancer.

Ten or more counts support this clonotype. The CDR3 region is CASSPWGALGEQYF. The DNA for the CDR3 is TGTGCCAGCAGTCCCTGGGGGGCCTTGGGGGAGCAGTACTTC. The V gene is TRBV6-2 or TRBV6-3, the J gene TRBJ2-7; D is possibly TRBD1 or TRBD2 (6 bases each). This CDR3 spans 14 amino acids. V was clipped by 5 bases and J by 7 bases, with 18 bases between them. Per germline, CDR1 MNHEY and CDR2 SVGEGT.

In DNA form, the CDR3 reads TGTGCCAGCAGCAGAACTAGCGGGACCACAGATACGCAGTATTTT. The encoded protein is CASSRTSGTTDTQYF. The chain recombines TRBV5-3 with TRBJ2-3; TRBD2 matches at 10 bases. TRBV5-3 is an ORF; its function is uncertain. The trim removed 8 bases at V and 2 bases at J, leaving 8 bases unmatched. The CDR3 has 15 residues.

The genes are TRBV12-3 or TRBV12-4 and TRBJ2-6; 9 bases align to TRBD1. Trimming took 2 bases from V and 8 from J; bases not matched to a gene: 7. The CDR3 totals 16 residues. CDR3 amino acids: CASSLPDGTGPNVLTF. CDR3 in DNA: TGTGCCAGCAGTTTACCGGACGGGACAGGGCCCAACGTCCTGACTTTC.

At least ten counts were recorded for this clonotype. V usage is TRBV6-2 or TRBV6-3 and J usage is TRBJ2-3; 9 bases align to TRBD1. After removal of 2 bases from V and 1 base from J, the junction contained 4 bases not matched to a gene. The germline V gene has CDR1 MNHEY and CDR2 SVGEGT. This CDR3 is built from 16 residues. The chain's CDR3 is CASSYLTGGGTDTQYF. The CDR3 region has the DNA TGTGCCAGCAGTTACCTCACAGGGGGCGGCACAGATACGCAGTATTTT.

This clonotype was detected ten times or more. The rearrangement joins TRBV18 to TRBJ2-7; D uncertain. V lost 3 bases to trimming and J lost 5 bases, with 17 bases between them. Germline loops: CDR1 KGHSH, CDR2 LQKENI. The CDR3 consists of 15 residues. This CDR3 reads CASSPLGPSMNEQYF. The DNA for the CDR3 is TGTGCCAGCTCACCGCTCGGCCCCAGTATGAACGAGCAGTACTTC.

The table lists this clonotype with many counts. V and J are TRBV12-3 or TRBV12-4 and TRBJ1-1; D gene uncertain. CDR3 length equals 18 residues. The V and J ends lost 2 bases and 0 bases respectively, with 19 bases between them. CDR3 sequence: CASSLYFVRLGMNTEAFF. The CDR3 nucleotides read TGTGCCAGCAGTTTATATTTTGTGAGGTTGGGGATGAACACTGAAGCTTTCTTT.

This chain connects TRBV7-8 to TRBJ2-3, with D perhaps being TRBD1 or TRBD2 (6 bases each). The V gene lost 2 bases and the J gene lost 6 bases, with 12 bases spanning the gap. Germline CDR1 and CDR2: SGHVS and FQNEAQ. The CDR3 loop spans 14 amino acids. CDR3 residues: CASSLMGGADTQYF. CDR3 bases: TGTGCCAGCAGCTTAATGGGGGGCGCCGATACGCAGTATTTT.

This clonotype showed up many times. In nucleotides, the CDR3 is TGTGCCAGCAGCCGGCTAGCGGGAGTTTGGGAGACCCAGTACTTC. It translates to CASSRLAGVWETQYF. The chain employs TRBV7-2 and TRBJ2-5; 10 nucleotides match TRBD2. In germline, CDR1 is SGHTA, CDR2 FQGNSA. The CDR3 length is 15 residues. The V segment lost 5 bases and the J segment 5 bases; nucleotides outside the gene matches: 8.

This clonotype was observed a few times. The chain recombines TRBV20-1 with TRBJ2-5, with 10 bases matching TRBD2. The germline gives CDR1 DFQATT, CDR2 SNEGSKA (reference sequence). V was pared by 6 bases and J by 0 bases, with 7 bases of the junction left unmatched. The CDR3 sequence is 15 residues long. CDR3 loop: CSALTSGDYQETQYF. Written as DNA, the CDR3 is TGCAGTGCACTAACTAGCGGGGATTACCAAGAGACCCAGTACTTC.

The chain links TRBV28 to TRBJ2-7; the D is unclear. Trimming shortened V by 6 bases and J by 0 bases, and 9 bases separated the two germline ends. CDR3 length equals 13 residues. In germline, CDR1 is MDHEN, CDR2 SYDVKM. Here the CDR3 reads CASRGQNSYEQYF. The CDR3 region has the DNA TGTGCCAGCAGAGGGCAGAACTCCTACGAGCAGTACTTC. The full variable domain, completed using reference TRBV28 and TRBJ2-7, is DVKVTQSSRYLVKRTGEKVFLECVQDMDHENMFWYRQDPGLGLRLIYFSYDVKMKEKGDIPEGYSVSREKKERFSLILESASTNQTSMYLCASRGQNSYEQYFGPGTRLTVT.

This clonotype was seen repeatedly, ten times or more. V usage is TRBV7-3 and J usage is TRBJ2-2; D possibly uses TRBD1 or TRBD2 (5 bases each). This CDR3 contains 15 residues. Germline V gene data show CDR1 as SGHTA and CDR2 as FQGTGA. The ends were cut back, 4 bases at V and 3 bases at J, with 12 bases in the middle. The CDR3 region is CASSSEGTHTGELFF. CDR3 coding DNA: TGTGCCAGCAGCTCCGAAGGGACCCACACCGGGGAGCTGTTTTTT. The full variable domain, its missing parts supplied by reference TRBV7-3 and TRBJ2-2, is GAGVSQTPSNKVTEKGKYVELRCDPISGHTALYWYRQSLGQGPEFLIYFQGTGAADDSGLPNDRFFAVRPEGSVSTLKIQRTERGDSAVYLCASSSEGTHTGELFFGEGSRLTVL.

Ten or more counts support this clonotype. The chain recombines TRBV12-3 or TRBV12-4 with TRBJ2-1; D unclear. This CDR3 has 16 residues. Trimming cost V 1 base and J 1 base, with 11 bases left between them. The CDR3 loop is CASSLGDQRSYNEQFF. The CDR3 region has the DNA TGTGCCAGCAGTTTAGGTGACCAACGGTCCTACAATGAGCAGTTCTTC.

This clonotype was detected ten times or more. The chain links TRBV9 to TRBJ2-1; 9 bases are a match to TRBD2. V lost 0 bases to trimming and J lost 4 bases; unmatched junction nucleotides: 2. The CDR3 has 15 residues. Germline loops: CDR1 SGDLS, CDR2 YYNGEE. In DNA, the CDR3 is TGTGCCAGCAGCGTAGGTAGCGGGAGTTACAATGAGCAGTTCTTC. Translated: CASSVGSGSYNEQFF.

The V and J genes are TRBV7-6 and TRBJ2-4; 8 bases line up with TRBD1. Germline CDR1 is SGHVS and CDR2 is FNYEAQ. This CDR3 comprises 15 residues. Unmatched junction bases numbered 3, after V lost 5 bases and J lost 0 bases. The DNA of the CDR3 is TGTGCCAGCAGCCGGACAGGGACAGCCAAAAACATTCAGTACTTC. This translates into CASSRTGTAKNIQYF.

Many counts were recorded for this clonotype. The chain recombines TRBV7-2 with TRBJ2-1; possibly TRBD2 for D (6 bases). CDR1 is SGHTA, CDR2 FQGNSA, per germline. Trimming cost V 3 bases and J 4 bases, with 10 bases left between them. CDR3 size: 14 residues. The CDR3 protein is CASSFRLGYNEQFF. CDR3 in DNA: TGTGCCAGCAGCTTCCGACTAGGATACAATGAGCAGTTCTTC.

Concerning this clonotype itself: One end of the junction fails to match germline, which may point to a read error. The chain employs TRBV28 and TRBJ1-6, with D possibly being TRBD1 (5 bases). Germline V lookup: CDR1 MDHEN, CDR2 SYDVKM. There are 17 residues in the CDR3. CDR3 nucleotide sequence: TGTGCCAGCAGTTCAACTTGGGGGGGAGACTATTATTCACCCCTCCACTTT. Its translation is CASSSTWGGDYYSPLHF.

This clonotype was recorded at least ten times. This CDR3 is CASKSAGGTGELFF. The CDR3 DNA reads as TGTGCCAGCAAGAGCGCGGGGGGGACCGGGGAGCTGTTTTTT. V gene TRBV11-3 combines with J gene TRBJ2-2, with 9 bases identical to TRBD2. Germline CDR1 and CDR2: SGHNT and YENEEA. The CDR3 has 14 amino acids. V gave up 7 bases and J gave up 5 bases; unmatched junction bases: 5.

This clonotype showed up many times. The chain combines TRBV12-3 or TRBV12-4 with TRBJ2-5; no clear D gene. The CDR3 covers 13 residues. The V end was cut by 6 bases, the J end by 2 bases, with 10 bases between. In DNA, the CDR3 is TGTGCCAGCAGCCGGAGTGAACAAGAGACCCAGTACTTC. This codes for CASSRSEQETQYF.

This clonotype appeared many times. The CDR3, as DNA: TGCGCCAGCAGCCCCCAGGGCGGGGCGGCGGACTATGGCTACACCTTC. This codes for CASSPQGGAADYGYTF. The chain has TRBV4-1 and TRBJ1-2; the D gene is possibly TRBD1 (5 bases). CDR1 is MGHRA and CDR2 is YSYEKL in the germline V gene. The CDR3 has 16 residues. The V end was cut by 4 bases, the J end by 3 bases, with 18 bases between.

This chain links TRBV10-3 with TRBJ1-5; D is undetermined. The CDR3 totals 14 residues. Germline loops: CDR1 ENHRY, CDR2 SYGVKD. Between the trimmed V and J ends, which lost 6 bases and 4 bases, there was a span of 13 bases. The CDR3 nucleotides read TGTGCCATCAGAGATGACGGGCAGAATCAGCCCCAGCATTTT. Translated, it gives CAIRDDGQNQPQHF.

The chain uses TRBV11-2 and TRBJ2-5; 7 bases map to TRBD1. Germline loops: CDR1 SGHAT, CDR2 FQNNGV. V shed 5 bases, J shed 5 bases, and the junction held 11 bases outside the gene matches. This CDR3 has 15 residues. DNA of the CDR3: TGTGCCAGCAGCCCCCAGGGACAGCACGTGGAGACCCAGTACTTC. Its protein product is CASSPQGQHVETQYF. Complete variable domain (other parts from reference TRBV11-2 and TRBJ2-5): EAGVAQSPRYKIIEKRQSVAFWCNPISGHATLYWYQQILGQGPKLLIQFQNNGVVDDSQLPKDRFSAERLKGVDSTLKIQPAKLEDSAVYLCASSPQGQHVETQYFGPGTRLLVL.

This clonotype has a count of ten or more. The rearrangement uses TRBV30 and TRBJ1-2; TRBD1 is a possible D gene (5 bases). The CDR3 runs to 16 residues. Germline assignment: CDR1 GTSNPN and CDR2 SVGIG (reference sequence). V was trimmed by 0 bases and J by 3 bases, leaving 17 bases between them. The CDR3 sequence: CAWSVRFRDHHYGYTF. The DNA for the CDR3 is TGTGCCTGGAGTGTACGATTTAGGGACCACCACTATGGCTACACCTTC.

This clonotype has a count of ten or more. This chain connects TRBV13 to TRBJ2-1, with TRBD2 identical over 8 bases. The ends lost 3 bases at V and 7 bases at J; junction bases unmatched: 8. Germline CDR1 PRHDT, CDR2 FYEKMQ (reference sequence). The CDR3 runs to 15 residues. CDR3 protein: CASSFWTSQLNEQFF. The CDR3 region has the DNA TGTGCCAGCAGCTTTTGGACTAGCCAGTTGAATGAGCAGTTCTTC.

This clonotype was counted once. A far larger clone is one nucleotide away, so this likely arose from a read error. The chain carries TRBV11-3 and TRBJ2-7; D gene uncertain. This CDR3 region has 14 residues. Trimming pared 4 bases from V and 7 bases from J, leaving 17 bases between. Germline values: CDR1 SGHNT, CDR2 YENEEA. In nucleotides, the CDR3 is TGTGCCAGCAGCTGGAAGGGCGTGAAGAGAGAGCAGTACTTC. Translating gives CASSWKGVKREQYF.

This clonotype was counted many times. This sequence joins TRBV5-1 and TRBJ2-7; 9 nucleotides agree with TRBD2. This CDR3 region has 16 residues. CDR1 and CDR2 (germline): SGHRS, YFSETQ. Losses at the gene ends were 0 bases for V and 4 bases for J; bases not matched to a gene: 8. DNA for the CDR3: TGCGCCAGCAGCTTGGCCGGGCGGGGGGGCCAATACGAGCAGTACTTC. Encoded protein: CASSLAGRGGQYEQYF.